A single sample gave rise to the 17 T cell receptor beta chains below, sequenced in a study of neurological immune-mediated disorders. TCRdb reanalysed the 5' RACE reads using MiXCR and keeps one entry per CDR3 protein. The sample comprises roughly 53,000 distinct CDR3 sequences, more than 7% of which are singletons, and about 1.9% rests with the top ten. The time point: longitudinal time-point 3. What was sequenced was PBMCs. The receptors here all came from a woman aged 40 to 55 in good health.

This clonotype was seen repeatedly, ten times or more. The gene calls are TRBV18 and TRBJ2-7, with D possibly being TRBD2 (5 bases). CDR1 is KGHSH and CDR2 is LQKENI in the germline V gene. Deletions cut 4 bases from V and 2 bases from J, with 12 bases between. This CDR3 has 14 amino acids. In DNA form, the CDR3 reads TGTGCCAGCTCACACTCCTCCGGGGCCTACGAGCAGTACTTC. It is translated as CASSHSSGAYEQYF.

This clonotype has at least ten counts. The chain joins TRBV3-1 to TRBJ1-1; D call uncertain. V shed 1 base and J shed 9 bases, with 15 bases lying between them. This CDR3 is 14 amino acids long. Germline V gene data show CDR1 as LGHDT and CDR2 as YNNKEL (reference sequence). The CDR3 spells CASSQGGSATQAFF. In DNA, the CDR3 is TGTGCCAGCAGCCAAGGCGGATCCGCCACCCAAGCTTTCTTT. The full variable domain, its missing parts supplied by reference TRBV3-1 and TRBJ1-1, is DTAVSQTPKYLVTQMGNDKSIKCEQNLGHDTMYWYKQDSKKFLKIMFSYNNKELIINETVPNRFSPKSPDKAHLNLHINSLELGDSAVYFCASSQGGSATQAFFGQGTRLTVV.

The table lists this clonotype with many counts. The chain couples TRBV12-3 or TRBV12-4 to TRBJ1-1, with TRBD1 matching 10 bases. CDR3 length: 15 residues. The trim removed 4 bases at V and 4 bases at J, leaving 6 bases unmatched. The CDR3 protein is CASSWGTGATTEAFF. The CDR3 DNA sequence: TGTGCCAGCAGTTGGGGGACAGGGGCTACCACTGAAGCTTTCTTT.

In this sample, this clonotype turned up a few times. The chain uses TRBV3-1 and TRBJ2-3; 9 bases are shared with TRBD2. This CDR3 is built from 14 residues. V dropped 5 bases and J dropped 14; count of bases not matched to a gene: 14. Germline V gives CDR1 LGHDT, CDR2 YNNKEL (reference sequence). The CDR3 DNA sequence: TGTGCCAGCAGCATTAGCGGGGGTCCACGAGGTTGGTATTTT. Protein: CASSISGGPRGWYF.

The genes are TRBV7-2 and TRBJ2-1, with 12 bases matching TRBD2. Germline assignment: CDR1 SGHTA and CDR2 FQGNSA. The CDR3 is 15 amino acids. The V gene end was trimmed by 4 bases and the J gene end by 4 bases; junction bases not matched to a gene: 2. The DNA of the CDR3 is TGTGCCAGCAGCTCCGGGACTAGCGGGTACAATGAGCAGTTCTTC. Amino acids: CASSSGTSGYNEQFF.

This clonotype occurred many times. The chain couples TRBV7-2 to TRBJ2-2; tentatively, D is TRBD1 (5 bases). With 3 bases removed from V and 12 bases from J, the gap between germline ends came to 11 bases. This CDR3 contains 12 residues. Germline lookup yields CDR1 SGHTA and CDR2 FQGNSA. As DNA, the CDR3 is TGTGCCAGCAGCTTGCTACAGGTGAAGCTGTTTTTT. Protein: CASSLLQVKLFF. Full variable domain (rest looked up from reference TRBV7-2 and TRBJ2-2): GAGVSQSPSNKVTEKGKDVELRCDPISGHTALYWYRQSLGQGLEFLIYFQGNSAPDKSGLPSDRFSAERTGGSVSTLTIQRTQQEDSAVYLCASSLLQVKLFFGEGSRLTVL.

This clonotype appeared a few times. As DNA, the CDR3 is TGTGCCGGTCCCCCCACGAACACTGAAGCTTTCTTT. Encoded protein: CAGPPTNTEAFF. The rearrangement uses TRBV21-1 and TRBJ1-1; no check of the table's D call, TRBD1, against the DNA was made. TRBV21-1 is termed a pseudogene. There are 12 residues in the CDR3.

The CDR3: CSVKGVGDNEQFF. The CDR3 DNA reads TGCAGCGTTAAGGGGGTGGGGGACAATGAGCAGTTCTTC. The chain recombines TRBV29-1 with TRBJ2-1; D perhaps matches TRBD1 (6 bases). Germline CDR1 is SQVTM and CDR2 is ANQGSEA. The CDR3 has 13 amino acids. V was shortened by 5 bases and J by 5 bases, with 13 bases between the two germline ends.

This clonotype was seen ten or more times. The chain couples TRBV6-2 or TRBV6-3 to TRBJ2-1; D possibly corresponds to TRBD2 (5 bases). Germline V gene data show CDR1 as MNHEY and CDR2 as SVGEGT. Between the trimmed V and J ends, which lost 0 bases and 0 bases, there was a span of 9 bases. This CDR3 spans 16 amino acids. In nucleotides, the CDR3 is TGTGCCAGCAGTTACTCGCGGACTGGCTCCTACAATGAGCAGTTCTTC. This encodes CASSYSRTGSYNEQFF.

This clonotype was detected only a few times. The V call is TRBV5-1, the J call TRBJ2-2, with D possibly matching TRBD1 (6 bases). The CDR3 is made up of 15 amino acids. Trimming stripped 4 bases from V and 1 base from J, with 11 bases between. Germline assignment: CDR1 SGHRS and CDR2 YFSETQ. The CDR3 coding sequence is TGCGCCAGCAGCCAGGGGCACGTGAACACCGGGGAGCTGTTTTTT. Translation gives CASSQGHVNTGELFF.

There are many counts of this clonotype. The chain recombines TRBV29-1 with TRBJ2-3, with TRBD1 matching 9 bases. The CDR3 totals 15 residues. The V gene end was trimmed by 3 bases and the J gene end by 1 base; junction bases not matched to a gene: 5. Germline-derived CDR1 and CDR2 are SQVTM and ANQGSEA. CDR3 nucleotides: TGCAGCGTTGAGGGGGGACAGGGACGCACAGATACGCAGTATTTT. Its translation: CSVEGGQGRTDTQYF.

There are many counts of this clonotype. J is TRBJ2-1 and V is TRBV20-1; D unresolved. The CDR3 runs to 16 residues. CDR1 and CDR2 from the germline V gene are DFQATT and SNEGSKA (reference sequence). V lost 1 base and J lost 2, with 15 bases in between. This chain's CDR3 is CSARGTSITTYNEQFF. The CDR3 DNA follows: TGCAGTGCTAGAGGGACCTCAATAACTACCTACAATGAGCAGTTCTTC.

This clonotype has just a few counts. V gene TRBV20-1 combines with J gene TRBJ2-3; a possible D gene is TRBD2 (6 bases). V lost 1 base and J 5 bases, leaving 13 bases between the germline ends. The length of the CDR3 is 14 residues. Germline lookup yields CDR1 DFQATT and CDR2 SNEGSKA (reference sequence). DNA for the CDR3: TGCAGTGCTAGAGTGGCGGGATTAGTAGATACGCAGTATTTT. Translation: CSARVAGLVDTQYF.

This clonotype was observed many times. This chain uses TRBV20-1 with TRBJ2-7, with 7 bases matching TRBD1. Germline assignment: CDR1 DFQATT and CDR2 SNEGSKA (reference sequence). The junction had 11 bases not matched to a gene; V was cut back by 2 bases and J by 1 base. CDR3 length equals 16 residues. The chain's CDR3 is CSARPQGWGQSYEQYF. The CDR3, as DNA: TGCAGTGCTAGACCTCAAGGGTGGGGACAGTCCTACGAGCAGTACTTC.

In this sample, this clonotype turned up many times. V and J are TRBV5-1 and TRBJ2-4; a weak D match, TRBD2 (7 bases). CDR3 size: 17 residues. V gave up 4 bases and J gave up 7 bases, with 24 bases separating them. The germline CDR1 and CDR2 sequences are SGHRS and YFSETQ. CDR3 protein: CASSPGGRGRASNIQYF. CDR3 DNA: TGCGCCAGCAGCCCGGGAGGCAGGGGTCGGGCGAGTAACATTCAGTACTTC.

This clonotype was recorded many times. The chain couples TRBV9 to TRBJ2-2; no clear D gene. V lost 3 bases to trimming and J lost 0 bases, with 9 bases between them. In germline, CDR1 is SGDLS, CDR2 YYNGEE. The length of the CDR3 is 15 residues. The CDR3 loop is CASSAGSPNTGELFF. CDR3 sequence (DNA): TGTGCCAGCAGCGCCGGGTCTCCGAACACCGGGGAGCTGTTTTTT.

This clonotype was counted many times. This chain uses TRBV7-2 with TRBJ1-4; 7 nucleotides agree with TRBD1. This CDR3 has 17 residues. Trimming took 5 bases from V and 5 from J; bases not matched to a gene: 14. Per the germline V gene, CDR1 is SGHTA and CDR2 is FQGNSA. CDR3 DNA sequence: TGTGCCAGCAGCCCCTACGGTTGGGGACAGAGAAATGAAAAACTGTTTTTT. It is translated as CASSPYGWGQRNEKLFF.